A single sample is the source of the 7 T cell receptor beta chains below, sequenced in a study of long-term antiretroviral therapy in people with HIV. Running of the v3.0 immunoSEQ assay took place at survey level. Only in-frame clones appear in the TCRdb table, and some are missing; sequencing was by immunoSEQ multiplex PCR. The repertoire includes 25,000 to 35,000 clones, approximately 94% of them detected once, and around 2.7% sits in the top ten. This specimen consisted of unsorted PBMCs, obtained around 7.4 years after starting antiretroviral therapy. The origin of the receptors is a man aged 50 or older with HIV.

This chain links TRBV28 with TRBJ1-1, with a tentative D call TRBD1 (6 bases). Trimming cost V 2 bases and J 1 base, with 14 bases left between them. In germline, CDR1 is MDHEN, CDR2 SYDVKM. CDR3 length equals 16 residues. The CDR3 coding sequence is TGTGCCAGCAGTTTAGCGGGGGCCAATAGGAACACTGAAGCTTTCTTT. It yields the protein CASSLAGANRNTEAFF.

This clone was picked up a small number of times. This sequence joins TRBV5-4 and TRBJ1-1; D uncertain. The CDR3 extends over 13 amino acids. CDR1 is SGHNT and CDR2 is YYREEE in the germline V gene (reference sequence). Trimming took off 7 bases at V and 3 bases at J, with 13 bases between the two ends. For the CDR3, the DNA is TGTGCCAGCGTGGGGTCGATGGACACTGAAGCTTTCTTT. It codes for CASVGSMDTEAFF.

J is TRBJ1-1 and V is TRBV4-3; TRBD1 matches at 9 bases. Germline trimming cut 0 bases from V and 5 bases from J; bases unmatched to any gene: 4. Germline CDR1 is LGHNA and CDR2 is YSLEER. The length of the CDR3 is 15 residues. CDR3 DNA: TGCGCCAGCAGCCAAGAGAGACAGGGGGGAACTGAAGCTTTCTTT. Protein: CASSQERQGGTEAFF.

The V call is TRBV30, the J call TRBJ2-3; tentatively, D is TRBD1 (6 bases). This CDR3 contains 13 residues. Germline V gene lookup returns CDR1 GTSNPN and CDR2 SVGIG (reference sequence). Trimming left V 2 bases short and J 5 bases short, with 11 bases between. CDR3 sequence (DNA): TGTGCCTGGAGTAACACAGGGAAAGATACGCAGTATTTT. This gives the protein CAWSNTGKDTQYF.

The CDR3 nucleotides are TGTGCCAGCAGTCCCGGGACAGGGGGCGTTGTGTCCGGAAACACCATATATTTT. It codes for CASSPGTGGVVSGNTIYF. The chain recombines TRBV5-6 with TRBJ1-3; 12 bases map to TRBD1. Germline CDR1 SGHDT, CDR2 YYEEEE. Trimming removed 5 bases from V and 4 bases from J; junction bases left unmatched: 13. This CDR3 has 18 amino acids.

The V gene is TRBV5-6, the J gene TRBJ2-1; 8 bases line up with TRBD1. The germline gives CDR1 SGHDT, CDR2 YYEEEE. Losses at the gene ends were 4 bases for V and 2 bases for J; bases not matched to a gene: 5. This CDR3 region has 15 residues. CDR3 coding DNA: TGTGCCAGCAGCCCAGGGACAGGCCCCTACAATGAGCAGTTCTTC. Amino acid sequence: CASSPGTGPYNEQFF.

J is TRBJ2-7 and V is TRBV6-1; D perhaps matches TRBD1 (5 bases). The CDR3 is made up of 15 amino acids. CDR1 MNHNS and CDR2 SASEGT come from the germline V gene. V shed 2 bases and J shed 3 bases, with 14 bases lying between them. The CDR3 coding sequence is TGTGCCAGCAGTGAACCAGGGTCGAGATTCTACGAGCAGTACTTC. Protein sequence: CASSEPGSRFYEQYF.